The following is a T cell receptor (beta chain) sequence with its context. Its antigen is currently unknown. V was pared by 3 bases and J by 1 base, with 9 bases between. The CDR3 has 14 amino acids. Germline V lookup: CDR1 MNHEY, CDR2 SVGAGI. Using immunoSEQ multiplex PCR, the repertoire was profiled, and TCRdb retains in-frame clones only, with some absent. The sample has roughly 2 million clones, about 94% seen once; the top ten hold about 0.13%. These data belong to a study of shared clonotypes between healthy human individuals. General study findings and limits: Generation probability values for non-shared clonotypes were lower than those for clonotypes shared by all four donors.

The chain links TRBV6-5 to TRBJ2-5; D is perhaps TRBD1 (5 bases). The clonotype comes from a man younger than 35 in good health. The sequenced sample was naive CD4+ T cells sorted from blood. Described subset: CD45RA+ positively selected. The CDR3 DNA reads TGTGCCAGCAGTTATACAGGCCCCCAAGAGACCCAGTACTTC. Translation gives CASSYTGPQETQYF.